This T cell receptor beta chain was recovered during a study of T cells after yellow fever vaccination. TCRdb reanalysed the 5' RACE reads using MiXCR and keeps one entry per CDR3 protein. This sample has roughly 310,000 distinct CDR3 sequences, with 8.7% found just once. The CDR3 totals 15 residues. Trimming removed 4 bases at V and 2 bases at J, with 15 bases between. In germline, CDR1 is SGHRS, CDR2 YFSETQ. This sample comprised PBMCs, obtained on the day of the first yellow fever vaccination. The chain links TRBV5-1 to TRBJ2-5; possible D gene TRBD2, 6 bases. This receptor was identified in a man aged 18 to 30 who received the YFV17D yellow fever vaccine. CDR3 sequence (DNA): TGCGCCAGCAGCCCATCTCGACTAGAACAAGAGACCCAGTACTTC. Its protein is CASSPSRLEQETQYF.